What follows is one TCR beta chain and its context. As yet, its antigen is unknown. The authors extracted RNA and reverse transcribed it into cDNA as the sequencing template. This table comes from immunoSEQ multiplex PCR, and its TCRdb copy is limited to in-frame clones, with some not included. In the table there are tens of thousands of clones, 55% of which are singletons. The entry originates in a study of CD8+ T cells in alopecia areata. Study-wide findings and caveats: Scalp sequencing captures resident alphabeta T cells of normal skin too. For lesional scalp, especially alopecia totalis/universalis, clonality was higher than in normal scalp.

With V trimmed by 5 bases and J by 5 bases, 8 bases remained unmatched. The CDR3 is made up of 15 amino acids. The germline V gene has CDR1 PRHDT and CDR2 FYEKMQ (reference sequence). The sequence was obtained from a human donor with alopecia areata. This chain links TRBV13 with TRBJ2-1, with 8 bases identical to TRBD2. The material sequenced was NKG2D-high CD8+ T cells sorted from blood. CDR3 coding DNA: TGTGCCAGCAGCCAACGAGCGGGGGTCCACAATGAGCAGTTCTTC. Protein sequence: CASSQRAGVHNEQFF.